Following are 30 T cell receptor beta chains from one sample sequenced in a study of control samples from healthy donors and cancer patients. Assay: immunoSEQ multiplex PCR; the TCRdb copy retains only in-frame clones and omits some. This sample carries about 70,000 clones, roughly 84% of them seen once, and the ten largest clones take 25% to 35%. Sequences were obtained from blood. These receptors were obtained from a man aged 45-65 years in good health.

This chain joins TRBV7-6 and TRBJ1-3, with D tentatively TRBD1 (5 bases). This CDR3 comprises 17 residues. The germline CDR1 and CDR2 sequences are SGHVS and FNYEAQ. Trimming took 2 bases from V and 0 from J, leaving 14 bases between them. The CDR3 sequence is CASSLIPPGLSGNTIYF. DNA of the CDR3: TGTGCCAGCAGCTTAATCCCCCCAGGGCTCTCTGGAAACACCATATATTTT.

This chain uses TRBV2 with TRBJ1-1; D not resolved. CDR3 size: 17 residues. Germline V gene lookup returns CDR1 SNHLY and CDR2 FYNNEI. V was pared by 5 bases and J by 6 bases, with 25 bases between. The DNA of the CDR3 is TGTGCCAGCAGTCTTATGGGTGGCCGCAATAGGGCGGCTGAAGCTTTCTTT. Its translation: CASSLMGGRNRAAEAFF.

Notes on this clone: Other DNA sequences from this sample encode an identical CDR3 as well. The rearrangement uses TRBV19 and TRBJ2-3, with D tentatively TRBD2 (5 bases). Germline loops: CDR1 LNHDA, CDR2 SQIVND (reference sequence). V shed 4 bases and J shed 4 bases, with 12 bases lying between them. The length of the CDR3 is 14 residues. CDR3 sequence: CASSKDGESDTQYF. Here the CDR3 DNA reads TGTGCCAGTAGTAAGGACGGGGAGTCAGATACGCAGTATTTT.

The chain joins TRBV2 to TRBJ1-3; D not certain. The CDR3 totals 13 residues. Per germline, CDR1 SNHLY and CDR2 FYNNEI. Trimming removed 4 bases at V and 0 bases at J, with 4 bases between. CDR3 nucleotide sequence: TGTGCCAGCAGTGCCCTCTCTGGAAACACCATATATTTT. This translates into CASSALSGNTIYF.

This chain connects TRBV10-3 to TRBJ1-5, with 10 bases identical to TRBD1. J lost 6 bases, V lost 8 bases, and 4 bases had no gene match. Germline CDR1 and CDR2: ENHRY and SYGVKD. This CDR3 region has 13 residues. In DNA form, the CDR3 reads TGTGCCATCGGGACAGGGGAGAGTCAGCCCCAGCATTTT. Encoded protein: CAIGTGESQPQHF.

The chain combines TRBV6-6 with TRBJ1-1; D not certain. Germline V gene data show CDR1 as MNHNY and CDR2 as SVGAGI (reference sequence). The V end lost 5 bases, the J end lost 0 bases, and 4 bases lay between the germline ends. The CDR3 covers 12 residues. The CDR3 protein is CASSQVNTEAFF. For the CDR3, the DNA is TGTGCCAGCAGTCAAGTGAACACTGAAGCTTTCTTT.

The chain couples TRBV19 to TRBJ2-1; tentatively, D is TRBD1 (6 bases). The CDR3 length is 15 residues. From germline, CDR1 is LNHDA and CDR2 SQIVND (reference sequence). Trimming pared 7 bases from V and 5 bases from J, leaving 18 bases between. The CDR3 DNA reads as TGTGCCAGTACTCGACAGGACGCGATGAACAATGAGCAGTTCTTC. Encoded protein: CASTRQDAMNNEQFF.

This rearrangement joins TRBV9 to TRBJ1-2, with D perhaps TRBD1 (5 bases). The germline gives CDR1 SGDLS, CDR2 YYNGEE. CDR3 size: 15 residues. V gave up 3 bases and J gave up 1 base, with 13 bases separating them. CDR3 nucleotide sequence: TGTGCCAGCAGCGCCCTAGGGGACGGTAACTATGGCTACACCTTC. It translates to CASSALGDGNYGYTF.

CDR3: CSVELVRTQYF. DNA for the CDR3: TGCAGCGTTGAACTGGTCAGGACCCAGTACTTC. The V call is TRBV29-1, the J call TRBJ2-5; no clear D. The CDR3 sequence is 11 residues long. In germline, CDR1 is SQVTM, CDR2 ANQGSEA. V lost 2 bases and J 7 bases, leaving 8 bases between the germline ends.

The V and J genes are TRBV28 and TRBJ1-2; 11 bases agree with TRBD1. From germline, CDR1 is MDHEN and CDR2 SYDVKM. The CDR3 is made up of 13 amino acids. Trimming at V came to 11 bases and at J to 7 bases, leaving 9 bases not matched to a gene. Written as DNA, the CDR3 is TGTGCCGCCGGACAGGGGGCGTTAGGTGGCTACACCTTC. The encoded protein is CAAGQGALGGYTF.

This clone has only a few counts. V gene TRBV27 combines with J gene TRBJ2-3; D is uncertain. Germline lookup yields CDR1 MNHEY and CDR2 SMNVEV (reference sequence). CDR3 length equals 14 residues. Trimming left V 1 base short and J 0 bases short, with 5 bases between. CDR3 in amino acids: CASSLYSSTDTQYF. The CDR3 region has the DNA TGTGCCAGCAGTTTATACTCTAGCACAGATACGCAGTATTTT.

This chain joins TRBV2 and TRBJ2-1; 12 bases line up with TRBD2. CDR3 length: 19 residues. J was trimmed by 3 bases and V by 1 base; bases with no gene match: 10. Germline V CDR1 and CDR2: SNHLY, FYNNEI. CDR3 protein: CASSEDWLAGGPGYNEQFF. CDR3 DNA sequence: TGTGCCAGCAGTGAAGATTGGCTAGCGGGAGGGCCTGGCTACAATGAGCAGTTCTTC.

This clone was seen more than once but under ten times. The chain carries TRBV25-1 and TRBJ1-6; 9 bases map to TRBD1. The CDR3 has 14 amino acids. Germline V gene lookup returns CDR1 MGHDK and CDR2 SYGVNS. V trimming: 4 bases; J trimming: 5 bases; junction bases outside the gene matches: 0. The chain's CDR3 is CASSGTGDNSPLHF. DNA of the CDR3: TGTGCCAGCAGTGGGACAGGGGATAATTCACCCCTCCACTTT. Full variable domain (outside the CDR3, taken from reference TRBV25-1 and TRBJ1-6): EADIYQTPRYLVIGTGKKITLECSQTMGHDKMYWYQQDPGMELHLIHYSYGVNSTEKGDLSSESTVSRIRTEHFPLTLESARPSHTSQYLCASSGTGDNSPLHFGNGTRLTVT.

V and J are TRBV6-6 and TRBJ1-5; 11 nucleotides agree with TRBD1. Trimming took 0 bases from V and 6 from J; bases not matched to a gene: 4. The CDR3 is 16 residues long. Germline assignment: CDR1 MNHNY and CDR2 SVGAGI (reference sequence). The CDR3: CASSYSRTGGSQPQHF. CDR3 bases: TGTGCCAGCAGTTACTCTAGGACAGGGGGCTCTCAGCCCCAGCATTTT.

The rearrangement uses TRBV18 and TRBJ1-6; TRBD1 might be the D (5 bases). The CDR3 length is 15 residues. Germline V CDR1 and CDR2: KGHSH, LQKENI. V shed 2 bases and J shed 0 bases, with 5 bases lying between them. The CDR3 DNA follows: TGTGCCAGCTCACCAGGGACCTCCTATAATTCACCCCTCCACTTT. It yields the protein CASSPGTSYNSPLHF.

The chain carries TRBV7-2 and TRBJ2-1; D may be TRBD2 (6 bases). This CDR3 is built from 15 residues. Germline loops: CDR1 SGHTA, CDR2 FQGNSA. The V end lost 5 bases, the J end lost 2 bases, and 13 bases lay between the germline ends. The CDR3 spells CASSLSGTTYNEQFF. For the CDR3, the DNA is TGTGCCAGCAGCCTTAGCGGTACCACCTACAATGAGCAGTTCTTC.

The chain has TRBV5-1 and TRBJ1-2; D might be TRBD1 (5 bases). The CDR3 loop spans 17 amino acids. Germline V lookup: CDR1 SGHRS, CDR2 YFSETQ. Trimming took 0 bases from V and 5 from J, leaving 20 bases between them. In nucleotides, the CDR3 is TGCGCCAGCAGCTTGGATTCGGGACTCAAGATCGAGTATGGCTACACCTTC. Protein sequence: CASSLDSGLKIEYGYTF.

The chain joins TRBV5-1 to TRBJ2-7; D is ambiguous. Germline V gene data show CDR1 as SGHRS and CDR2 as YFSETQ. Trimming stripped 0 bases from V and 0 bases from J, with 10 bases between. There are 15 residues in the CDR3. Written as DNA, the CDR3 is TGCGCCAGCAGCTTGGAATCGGCGAGCTCCTACGAGCAGTACTTC. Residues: CASSLESASSYEQYF.

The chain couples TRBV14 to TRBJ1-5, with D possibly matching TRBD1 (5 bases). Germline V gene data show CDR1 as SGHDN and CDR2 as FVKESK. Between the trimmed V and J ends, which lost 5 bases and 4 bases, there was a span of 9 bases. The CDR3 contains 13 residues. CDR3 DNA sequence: TGTGCCAGCAGCGCTGCAGGGAATCAGCCCCAGCATTTT. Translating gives CASSAAGNQPQHF.

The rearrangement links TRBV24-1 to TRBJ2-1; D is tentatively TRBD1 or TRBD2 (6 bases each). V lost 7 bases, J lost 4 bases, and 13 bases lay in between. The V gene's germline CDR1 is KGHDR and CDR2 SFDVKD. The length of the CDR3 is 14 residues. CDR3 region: CATRGGLTYNEQFF. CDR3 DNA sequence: TGTGCCACCAGGGGGGGCCTGACTTACAATGAGCAGTTCTTC.

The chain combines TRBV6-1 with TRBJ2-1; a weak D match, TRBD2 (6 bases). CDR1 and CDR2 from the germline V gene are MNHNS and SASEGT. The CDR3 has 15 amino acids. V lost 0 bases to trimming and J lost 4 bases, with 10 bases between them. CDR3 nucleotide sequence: TGTGCCAGCAGTGAAGCGGAGGAGGGTTACAATGAGCAGTTCTTC. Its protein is CASSEAEEGYNEQFF.

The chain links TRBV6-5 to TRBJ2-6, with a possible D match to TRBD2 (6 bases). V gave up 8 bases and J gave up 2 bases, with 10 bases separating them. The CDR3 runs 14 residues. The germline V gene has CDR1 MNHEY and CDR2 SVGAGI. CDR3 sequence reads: CASWRATGANVLTF. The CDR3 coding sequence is TGTGCCAGCTGGAGGGCGACTGGGGCCAACGTCCTGACTTTC.

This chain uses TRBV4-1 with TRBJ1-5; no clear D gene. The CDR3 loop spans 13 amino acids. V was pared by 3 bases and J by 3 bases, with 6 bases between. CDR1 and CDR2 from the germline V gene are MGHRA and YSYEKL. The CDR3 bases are TGCGCCAGCAGCCATAGGGACAATCAGCCCCAGCATTTT. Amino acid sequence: CASSHRDNQPQHF.

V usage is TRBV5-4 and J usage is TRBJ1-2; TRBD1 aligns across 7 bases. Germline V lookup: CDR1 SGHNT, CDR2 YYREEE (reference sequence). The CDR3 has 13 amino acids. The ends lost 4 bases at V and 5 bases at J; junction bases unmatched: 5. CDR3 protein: CASSPLTGYGYTF. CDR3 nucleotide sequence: TGTGCCAGCAGCCCACTGACAGGGTATGGCTACACCTTC. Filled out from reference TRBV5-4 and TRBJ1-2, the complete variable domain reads ETGVTQSPTHLIKTRGQQVTLRCSSQSGHNTVSWYQQALGQGPQFIFQYYREEENGRGNFPPRFSGLQFPNYSSELNVNALELDDSALYLCASSPLTGYGYTFGSGTRLTVV.

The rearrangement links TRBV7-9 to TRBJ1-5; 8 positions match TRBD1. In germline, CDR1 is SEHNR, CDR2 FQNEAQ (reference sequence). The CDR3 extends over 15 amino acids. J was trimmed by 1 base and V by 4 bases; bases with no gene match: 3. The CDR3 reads CASSWTGLSNQPQHF. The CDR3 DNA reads TGTGCCAGCAGCTGGACAGGGCTGAGCAATCAGCCCCAGCATTTT.

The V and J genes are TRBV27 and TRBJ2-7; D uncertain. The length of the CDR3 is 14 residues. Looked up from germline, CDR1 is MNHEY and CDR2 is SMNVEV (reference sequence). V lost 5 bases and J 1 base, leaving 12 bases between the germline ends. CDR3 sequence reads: CASSQLGGSYEQYF. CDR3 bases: TGTGCCAGCAGTCAACTGGGCGGATCCTACGAGCAGTACTTC.

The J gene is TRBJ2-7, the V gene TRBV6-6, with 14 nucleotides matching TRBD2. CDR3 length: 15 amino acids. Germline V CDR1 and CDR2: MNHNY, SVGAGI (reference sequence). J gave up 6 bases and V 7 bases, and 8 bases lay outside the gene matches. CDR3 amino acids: CASTQTSGGAGEQYF. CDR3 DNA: TGTGCCAGCACCCAGACTAGCGGGGGGGCAGGCGAGCAGTACTTC.

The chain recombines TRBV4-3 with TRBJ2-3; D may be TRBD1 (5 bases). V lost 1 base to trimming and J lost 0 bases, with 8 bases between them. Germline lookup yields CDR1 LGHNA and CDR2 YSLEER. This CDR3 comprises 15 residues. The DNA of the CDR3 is TGCGCCAGCAGCCAAGGGGCAGGGAGCACAGATACGCAGTATTTT. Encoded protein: CASSQGAGSTDTQYF.

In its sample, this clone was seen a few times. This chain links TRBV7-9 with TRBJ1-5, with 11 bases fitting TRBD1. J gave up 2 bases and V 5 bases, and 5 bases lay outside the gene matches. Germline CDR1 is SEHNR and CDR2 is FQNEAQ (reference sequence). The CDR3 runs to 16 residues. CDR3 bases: TGTGCCAGCAGCACTGGACAGGGGGCGCGCAATCAGCCCCAGCATTTT. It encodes CASSTGQGARNQPQHF.

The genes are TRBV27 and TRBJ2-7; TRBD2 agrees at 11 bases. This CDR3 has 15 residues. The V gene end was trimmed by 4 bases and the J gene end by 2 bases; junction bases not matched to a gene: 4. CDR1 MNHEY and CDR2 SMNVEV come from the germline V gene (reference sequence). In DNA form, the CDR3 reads TGTGCCAGCAGTTGGGCTAGCGGGGGGACCTACGAGCAGTACTTC. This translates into CASSWASGGTYEQYF.